The source of this T cell receptor delta chain is a study of gamma-delta T cells after stem cell transplantation (dated by TCRdb to 2016 to 2017). The germline V gene supplies CDR1 GEAIGNYY and CDR2 EKD. The CDR3 sequence holds 19 residues, the cysteine and phenylalanine included. This entry keeps only the CDR3 DNA: 57 bases, framed from base 1. The method behind the library was RT-PCR. The reads were generated on an Illumina MiSeq. TCRdb reran clone calling on the public reads with CATT; rows sharing one DNA sequence were then combined. The sample table lists around 12,000 delta-chain clones, 38% of them with a count of one. The ten biggest clones cover roughly 2.9% of the sample. As regards this clone: Its antigen remains unidentified. One end of the junction varies from germline; a read error may be responsible.

Specimen: gamma-delta T cells. This receptor chain uses TRDV2 and TRDJ3; 5 matching bases give a weak D call of TRDD3. The sequence was collected from a human donor. It is not recorded whose cells these are; they may come from a transplant donor. The CDR3 here reads CACDTVGIPVSSDTRQMFF. The sequenced DNA: TGTGCCTGTGACACCGTCGGGATCCCCGTCTCCTCGGACACCCGACAGATGTTTTTC.